The 11 T cell receptor beta chains below all came from one sample that was sequenced in a study of blood T cells in healthy people across ages. Then a second PCR, running roughly 7 to 11 cycles, was carried out with a sample-barcoded 5' primer and a J-beta primer mix. TCRdb passed the 5' RACE reads through MiXCR, listing each CDR3 protein once. The table records 800,000 to 950,000 distinct CDR3 sequences, almost 30% of them present only once. These data also formed part of another study, on T cells of mothers and their children.

The sequencing input was blood. These receptors were collected from a woman aged 40 to 50 in good health.

This clonotype was seen once. The chain joins TRBV20-1 to TRBJ2-5; 8 bases fit TRBD1. The J call could be wrong; TRBJ2-7 is a better fit for the DNA end. This CDR3 spans 15 amino acids. The V gene's germline CDR1 is DFQATT and CDR2 SNEGSKA (reference sequence). The CDR3 coding sequence is TGCAGTGCTAGAGTGGGGACAGGTGAATTATACGAGCAGTACTTC. It is translated as CSARVGTGELYEQYF.

The table lists this clonotype with a few counts. This sequence joins TRBV5-1 and TRBJ1-1; D not resolved. The CDR3 runs 15 residues. CDR1 is SGHRS, CDR2 YFSETQ, per germline. V was cut by 0 bases and J by 2 bases, with 11 bases left in between. The CDR3 sequence is CASSLDGRDNTEAFF. The CDR3 DNA sequence: TGCGCCAGCAGCTTGGATGGGAGAGATAACACTGAAGCTTTCTTT.

There are a few counts of this clonotype. The rearrangement links TRBV12-3 or TRBV12-4 to TRBJ2-5; a weak D match, TRBD2 (5 bases). The CDR3 extends over 15 amino acids. V was pared by 5 bases and J by 5 bases, with 18 bases between. This chain's CDR3 is CASSPPSRSGETQYF. In DNA form, the CDR3 reads TGTGCCAGCAGTCCCCCGAGTAGATCGGGGGAGACCCAGTACTTC.

This clonotype was seen more than once but under ten times. The chain links TRBV5-6 to TRBJ2-3; no firm D call. CDR1 is SGHDT, CDR2 YYEEEE, per germline. Trimming took 0 bases from V and 1 from J, leaving 9 bases between them. This CDR3 contains 15 residues. This chain's CDR3 is CASSLVQLGTDTQYF. The CDR3 nucleotides are TGTGCCAGCAGCTTGGTACAGCTAGGCACAGATACGCAGTATTTT.

The rearrangement links TRBV27 to TRBJ1-1, with 7 bases that match TRBD1. The trim removed 3 bases at V and 10 bases at J, leaving 20 bases unmatched. This CDR3 comprises 17 residues. Per the germline V gene, CDR1 is MNHEY and CDR2 is SMNVEV (reference sequence). The CDR3: CASSFQLSTLRGYGAFF. Here the CDR3 DNA reads TGTGCCAGCAGTTTCCAACTCAGTACTCTCAGGGGGTATGGAGCTTTCTTT.

In regard to this clonotype: Just one base apart from a much larger clone, this may be a read error. CDR3: CSALSPGRSYNEQYF. The CDR3 region has the DNA TGCAGTGCTCTGTCTCCGGGTCGCTCCTACAATGAGCAGTACTTC. This chain joins TRBV20-1 and TRBJ2-4; D unresolved. The CDR3 length is 15 residues. The V gene's germline CDR1 is DFQATT and CDR2 SNEGSKA (reference sequence). The germline V and J ends were trimmed by 5 bases and 13 bases, with 27 bases remaining between them.

This clonotype appeared a few times. CDR3 sequence reads: CASSLVGPDQSTDTQYF. In DNA form, the CDR3 reads TGTGCCAGCAGCCTCGTTGGGCCAGACCAAAGCACAGATACGCAGTATTTT. The J gene is TRBJ2-3, the V gene TRBV7-3; D not resolved. V lost 5 bases and J lost 0, with 18 bases in between. CDR1 SGHTA and CDR2 FQGTGA come from the germline V gene. The CDR3 extends over 17 amino acids.

This clonotype was recorded at least ten times. For the CDR3, the DNA is TGCGCCAGCAGCATACAAGAGACCCAGTACTTC. It yields the protein CASSIQETQYF. V is TRBV5-1 and J is TRBJ2-5; no clear D. This CDR3 has 11 residues. Trimming left V 4 bases short and J 2 bases short, with 3 bases between. The germline gives CDR1 SGHRS, CDR2 YFSETQ.

Details on this clonotype: This may come from a read error, since a much larger clone is one base off. The J gene is TRBJ2-7, the V gene TRBV5-1; 7 positions agree with TRBD2. With 0 bases clipped from V and 1 base from J, the junction kept 4 bases outside the gene matches. The CDR3 extends over 15 amino acids. From germline, CDR1 is SGHRS and CDR2 YFSETQ. CDR3 in DNA: TGCGCCAGCAGCTTGGGGCTAGCGGAGTCCTACGAGCAGTACTTC. It is translated as CASSLGLAESYEQYF.

The table lists this clonotype with a few counts. The chain couples TRBV7-2 to TRBJ1-1; D possibly corresponds to TRBD1 (5 bases). The V and J ends lost 4 bases and 5 bases respectively, with 11 bases between them. CDR1 and CDR2 from the germline V gene are SGHTA and FQGNSA. The CDR3 length is 13 residues. Here the CDR3 reads CASSSPGRTEAFF. The DNA for the CDR3 is TGTGCCAGCAGCTCGCCAGGGAGGACTGAAGCTTTCTTT.

The chain uses TRBV20-1 and TRBJ1-1; 9 nucleotides align to TRBD1. The germline CDR1 and CDR2 sequences are DFQATT and SNEGSKA (reference sequence). V lost 0 bases to trimming and J lost 9 bases; unmatched junction nucleotides: 8. The CDR3 contains 14 residues. The CDR3 sequence is CSARDPAGTGKAFF. The CDR3 DNA is TGCAGTGCTAGAGATCCGGCCGGGACAGGGAAAGCTTTCTTT.